This is a list of T cell receptor beta chains from one sample in a study of T-cell memory formation after mild COVID-19. TCRdb independently ran MiXCR on the 5' RACE reads; one entry per CDR3 protein. Here the sample spans about 190,000 distinct CDR3 sequences, about a fifth being singletons. What was sequenced was PBMCs or a T cell subset sorted from them (not recorded which). The receptors were sampled from an adult woman who had mild COVID-19 (a few samples of this study predate the infection). Cell type and time point are not known. CDR3s leave out the opening cysteine and the closing phenylalanine or tryptophan. Fields, in order: V gene, clone size, J gene, CDR3 protein. Rows may omit the clone size; those that give it use once, few, many or a size class.

TRBV7-9,few,TRBJ1-2,ASSLSDGSDYGYT
TRBV5-1,NA,TRBJ1-1,ASSLAGTGTNTEAF
TRBV7-6,few,TRBJ2-3,ASSYGGARTDTQY
TRBV9,NA,TRBJ2-5,ASSVGGGLHTQY
TRBV27,NA,TRBJ2-7,ASRLGVYEQY
TRBV7-9,few,TRBJ2-5,ASSLVLDFQETQY
TRBV6-5,few,TRBJ2-2,ASSYRAVAGELF
TRBV9,few,TRBJ1-1,ASSVVRAGGTEAF
TRBV12-3/TRBV12-4,NA,TRBJ2-7,ASSLGLAPNEQY
TRBV19,NA,TRBJ2-1,ASSIIWGRLAGNEQF
TRBV7-9,many,TRBJ2-7,ASSSPYEQY
TRBV2,NA,TRBJ2-1,ASSDRTTSFDEQF
TRBV29-1,NA,TRBJ2-1,SVETSGGWNEQF
TRBV6-5,NA,TRBJ2-7,ASSQGLAHEQY
TRBV5-6,NA,TRBJ2-3,ASSPGGREGTDTQY